The subject of this entry is one T cell receptor beta chain. The sample is drawn from a study of blood T cell repertoires in COVID-19. Study background: Nucleic acid was either cDNA or gDNA, and it came from T cells, B-cell-depleted T cells, or PBMCs.

The repertoire was sequenced with immunoSEQ multiplex PCR; TCRdb's copy has only in-frame clones and lacks some. The sample has some 190,000 clones; 84% are singletons. V gave up 4 bases and J gave up 1 base; unmatched junction bases: 6. The CDR3 is 15 residues long. Germline V gene sequence: CDR1 MGHRA, CDR2 YSYEKL. The cohort comprised adults aged 18 to 89 years residing in 20 to 25 US areas. The study assigned cohorts using participant-reported clinical history. A PCR-confirmed or clinician-diagnosed COVID-19 case had contacted exposed participants within 2 weeks of entry. This sequence was found in a woman younger than 45 who had been exposed to COVID-19. V is TRBV4-1 and J is TRBJ1-1; TRBD1 matches at 7 bases. The sequencing input was PBMCs or T cells enriched from blood (not recorded which). The CDR3 nucleotides read TGCGCCAGCAGCCTACAGGGGTTGCAGAACACTGAAGCTTTCTTT. It translates to CASSLQGLQNTEAFF.